A selection of T cell receptor beta chains follows, all from one sample in a study of shared clonotypes between healthy human individuals. Sequencing was performed with immunoSEQ multiplex PCR; in TCRdb, only in-frame clones are kept and a portion is missing. This sample has over a million clones, with under 99% found just once. Sequenced sample: naive CD4+ T cells sorted from blood. Receptor source: a man aged 25 to 45 in good health. CDR3s include the opening cysteine and the closing phenylalanine or tryptophan. D genes are given only for firm matches.

d_gene | j_gene | v_gene | CDR3nt | CDR3aa
. | TRBJ1-5 | TRBV6-1 | TGTGCCAGCAGTGATGTGTTGCGGCAGGCGAATCAGCCCCAGCATTTT | CASSDVLRQANQPQHF
. | TRBJ2-1 | TRBV10-3 | TGTGCCATCAGTGGGGCGGGAGATCGGGGGCATGAGCAGTTCTTC | CAISGAGDRGHEQFF
TRBD2 | TRBJ2-3 | TRBV4-3 | TGCGCCAGCAGCCAGGGTCTGACTAGCGGGATCACAGATACGCAGTATTTT | CASSQGLTSGITDTQYF
. | TRBJ1-4 | TRBV6-5 | TGTGCCAGCGCCCGGGCTAGGCCGGAAAAACTGTTTTTT | CASARARPEKLFF
TRBD1 | TRBJ2-7 | TRBV7-9 | TGTGCCAGCAGCTCGTCCGGGACAGCCTACGAGCAGTACTTC | CASSSSGTAYEQYF
. | TRBJ2-2 | TRBV7-8 | TGTGCCAGCAGCTTACCGGGGCGCGCGAACACCGGGGAGCTGTTTTTT | CASSLPGRANTGELFF
. | TRBJ1-5 | TRBV28 | TGTGCCAGCAGCCGTGACGATGCTCAGCCCCAGCATTTT | CASSRDDAQPQHF
TRBD2 | TRBJ2-2 | TRBV11-2 | TGTGCCAGCACAGGTAGCGGGAGTTGGTACACCGGGGAGCTGTTTTTT | CASTGSGSWYTGELFF
TRBD2 | TRBJ2-1 | TRBV7-6 | TGTGCCAGCAGCTTTCGCCTAGCGGGTCCCCCTTTGAAGCAGTTCTTC | CASSFRLAGPPLKQFF
TRBD1 | TRBJ2-1 | TRBV18 | TGTGCCAGCTCAACGGGACAGGGGGCGAACAATGAGCAGTTCTTC | CASSTGQGANNEQFF
TRBD2 | TRBJ2-3 | TRBV2 | TGTGCCAGCAAAACTAGCGGGAGTTCAGATACGCAGTATTTT | CASKTSGSSDTQYF
. | TRBJ2-7 | TRBV5-4 | TGTGCCAGCAGCTTTGGGACCTACGAGCAGTACTTC | CASSFGTYEQYF
. | TRBJ2-7 | TRBV2 | TGTGCCAGCAGTTACGGACAGAAAGGCTCCTACGAGCAGTACTTC | CASSYGQKGSYEQYF
TRBD2 | TRBJ2-1 | TRBV6-1 | TGTGCCAGCAGGGCTAGCGGCTCCATCCCTGAGCAGTTCTTC | CASRASGSIPEQFF
. | TRBJ2-7 | TRBV28 | TGTGCCAGCAGTCACCGGGACCCACCCTACGAGCAGTACTTC | CASSHRDPPYEQYF
. | TRBJ2-7 | TRBV7-2 | TGTGCCAGCACCTTACCGAACCAATACGAGCAGTACTTC | CASTLPNQYEQYF
TRBD1 | TRBJ2-7 | TRBV10-3 | TGTGCCATCAAGGACAGGGGAGAAAACGAGCAGTACTTC | CAIKDRGENEQYF
. | TRBJ1-5 | TRBV5-4 | TGTGCCAGCAGCTTGTGGGGTAGCAATCAGCCCCAGCATTTT | CASSLWGSNQPQHF
TRBD1 | TRBJ2-3 | TRBV7-8 | TGTGCCAGCAGCTTCAGACAGGGCGTTTCGGATACGCAGTATTTT | CASSFRQGVSDTQYF
. | TRBJ2-1 | TRBV18 | TGTGCCAGCTCACCTGGGGGCCTGAGCTCCTACAATGAGCAGTTCTTC | CASSPGGLSSYNEQFF
. | TRBJ1-4 | TRBV7-2 | TGTGCCAGCAGCTTTTCTGAGGGCGGAAAACTGTTTTTT | CASSFSEGGKLFF
. | TRBJ1-1 | TRBV29-1 | TGCAGCTTTCAGAGGACCTACGCTGAAGCTTTCTTT | CSFQRTYAEAFF
TRBD1 | TRBJ1-2 | TRBV4-2 | TGTGCCAGCAGCCAAGGCCCGACGGGACAGGGGGCATTGGGCTACACCTTC | CASSQGPTGQGALGYTF
TRBD1 | TRBJ1-5 | TRBV18 | TGTGCCAGCTCAAAAAACAGGGGGCAGGATCAGCCCCAGCATTTT | CASSKNRGQDQPQHF
. | TRBJ2-7 | TRBV6-6 | TGTGCCAGCAGTTACGCTACAGGATACGAGCAGTACTTC | CASSYATGYEQYF